The 22 T cell receptor beta chains reported below all come from one sample, sequenced in a study of T-cell reconstitution after alpha-beta-depleted transplantation in children. For TCRbeta, the library was prepared with unique molecular identifiers. TCRdb analysed the PCR reads with MiXCR anew, one entry per CDR3 protein. In the table there are around 960,000 distinct CDR3 sequences, less than 30% of which are singletons. The sample in question was PBMCs, mostly from graft donor cells, obtained 360 days after TCRalphabeta/CD19-depleted stem cell transplant. Receptor source: a boy under two years old who had a stem cell transplant for SCID, so the T cells may come from the graft donor.

The CDR3 sequence: CASSLEQGGLDTQYF. CDR3 DNA: TGTGCCAGCAGCTTAGAGCAGGGTGGGTTGGATACGCAGTATTTT. The chain recombines TRBV7-8 with TRBJ2-3, with D perhaps matching TRBD1 (5 bases). Trimming removed 1 base at V and 6 bases at J, with 14 bases between. Germline V gene data show CDR1 as SGHVS and CDR2 as FQNEAQ. This CDR3 contains 15 residues.

This clonotype has more than one count but fewer than ten. J is TRBJ2-2 and V is TRBV5-1, with D possibly being TRBD2 (5 bases). This CDR3 contains 13 residues. V lost 1 base and J lost 5, with 6 bases in between. CDR1 SGHRS and CDR2 YFSETQ come from the germline V gene. CDR3 in amino acids: CASSLPGTGELFF. The CDR3 coding sequence is TGCGCCAGCAGCTTGCCGGGGACCGGGGAGCTGTTTTTT.

This clonotype was seen only a few times. The genes are TRBV20-1 and TRBJ2-3; D unclear. Germline CDR1 DFQATT, CDR2 SNEGSKA (reference sequence). V shed 3 bases and J shed 6 bases, with 10 bases lying between them. The CDR3 is 12 amino acids. Here the CDR3 reads CSASRTQDTQYF. In DNA, the CDR3 is TGCAGTGCTAGTCGGACGCAGGATACGCAGTATTTT.

This chain uses TRBV4-1 with TRBJ2-5; D uncertain. CDR1 is MGHRA and CDR2 is YSYEKL in the germline V gene. V dropped 2 bases and J dropped 7 bases, with 11 bases sitting between them. There are 13 residues in the CDR3. The CDR3 here is CASSQFSTGTQYF. The CDR3, as DNA: TGCGCCAGCAGCCAATTTTCCACCGGGACCCAGTACTTC.

In this sample, this clonotype turned up a few times. The chain links TRBV5-5 to TRBJ2-7; TRBD2 matches at 16 bases. The V gene end was trimmed by 5 bases and the J gene end by 2 bases; junction bases not matched to a gene: 7. Germline CDR1 SGHKS, CDR2 YYEKEE (reference sequence). The CDR3 consists of 17 residues. DNA of the CDR3: TGTGCCAGCAGGGGACCGGGACTAGCGGGGGGGGCCTACGAGCAGTACTTC. It encodes CASRGPGLAGGAYEQYF.

V gene TRBV4-2 combines with J gene TRBJ2-7; TRBD1 might be the D (6 bases). Germline assignment: CDR1 LGHNA and CDR2 YNFKEQ. This CDR3 comprises 16 residues. V gave up 0 bases and J gave up 5 bases, with 17 bases separating them. The CDR3, as DNA: TGTGCCAGCAGCCAAGAAGTCCGGCAGGGGCGGCACGAGCAGTACTTC. This translates into CASSQEVRQGRHEQYF.

At least ten counts were recorded for this clonotype. This rearrangement joins TRBV28 to TRBJ2-2, with D unclear. Germline V CDR1 and CDR2: MDHEN, SYDVKM. V was trimmed by 8 bases and J by 0 bases, leaving 7 bases between them. This CDR3 is 13 amino acids long. Written as DNA, the CDR3 is TGTGCCAGCCGTGGCGCGAACACCGGGGAGCTGTTTTTT. Translated: CASRGANTGELFF.

The table lists this clonotype with a few counts. The CDR3 DNA is TGTGCCAGCAGACAGGGACAGGGTCAGACCGGGGAGCTGTTTTTT. Amino acids: CASRQGQGQTGELFF. The chain recombines TRBV27 with TRBJ2-2; 9 nucleotides align to TRBD1. The CDR3 extends over 15 amino acids. Trimming at V came to 6 bases and at J to 5 bases, leaving 7 bases not matched to a gene. The germline gives CDR1 MNHEY, CDR2 SMNVEV (reference sequence).

This clonotype was counted only a few times. V usage is TRBV9 and J usage is TRBJ2-7; 7 bases fit TRBD2. This CDR3 has 14 amino acids. V shed 0 bases and J 4 bases; nucleotides not matched to a gene: 4. Per the germline V gene, CDR1 is SGDLS and CDR2 is YYNGEE. CDR3 DNA: TGTGCCAGCAGCGTAGGTAGCGGGCCGTACGAGCAGTACTTC. Translating it yields CASSVGSGPYEQYF.

The table lists this clonotype with a few counts. The V call is TRBV4-3, the J call TRBJ2-3, with 7 bases identical to TRBD2. CDR1 and CDR2 (germline): LGHNA, YSLEER. This CDR3 contains 15 residues. The V gene end was trimmed by 6 bases and the J gene end by 4 bases; junction bases not matched to a gene: 10. For the CDR3, the DNA is TGCGCCAGCAGTCTGGGGGAGGGGAGCGCAGATACGCAGTATTTT. This gives the protein CASSLGEGSADTQYF.

The chain links TRBV20-1 to TRBJ2-5, with D perhaps matching TRBD1 or TRBD2 (5 bases each). This CDR3 comprises 13 residues. V lost 6 bases and J lost 1, with 12 bases in between. CDR1 is DFQATT and CDR2 is SNEGSKA in the germline V gene (reference sequence). The CDR3 nucleotides are TGCAGTGCCGGGACGGGGACCCAAGAGACCCAGTACTTC. It yields the protein CSAGTGTQETQYF.

A few counts support this clonotype. This rearrangement joins TRBV6-2 or TRBV6-3 to TRBJ1-5; D gene ambiguous. V was trimmed by 2 bases and J by 9 bases, leaving 11 bases between them. CDR1 is MNHEY, CDR2 SVGEGT, per germline. CDR3 length: 13 residues. DNA of the CDR3: TGTGCCAGCAGTTACGCCATAGAGGGGCCCCAGCATTTT. Translated, it gives CASSYAIEGPQHF.

This clonotype showed up just a few times. The chain recombines TRBV15 with TRBJ1-4; 7 bases fit TRBD1. The V gene end was trimmed by 0 bases and the J gene end by 8 bases; junction bases not matched to a gene: 6. CDR1 LNHNV and CDR2 YYDKDF come from the germline V gene (reference sequence). The CDR3 runs to 15 residues. CDR3 sequence: CATSRDLGRGEKLFF. CDR3 DNA sequence: TGTGCCACCAGCAGAGATCTGGGCAGGGGGGAAAAACTGTTTTTT. Looking up the rest from reference TRBV15 and TRBJ1-4 gives the full variable domain: DAMVIQNPRYQVTQFGKPVTLSCSQTLNHNVMYWYQQKSSQAPKLLFHYYDKDFNNEADTPDNFQSRRPNTSFCFLDIRSPGLGDTAMYLCATSRDLGRGEKLFFGSGTQLSVL.

This clonotype has just one count. The CDR3 sequence: CAISESGTGEGSFF. The CDR3 DNA reads TGTGCCATCAGTGAGTCGGGGACAGGGGAAGGTTCCTTCTTT. This chain uses TRBV10-3 with TRBJ1-1; 10 bases map to TRBD1. CDR1 and CDR2 (germline): ENHRY, SYGVKD. Trimming at V came to 0 bases and at J to 14 bases, leaving 9 bases not matched to a gene. The CDR3 runs to 14 residues.

This rearrangement joins TRBV28 to TRBJ2-7, with 11 bases that match TRBD1. CDR1 is MDHEN, CDR2 SYDVKM, per germline. The ends lost 6 bases at V and 0 bases at J; junction bases unmatched: 7. This CDR3 contains 16 residues. The CDR3 nucleotides are TGTGCCAGCAGCACCTACGGACAGGGGGCCTCCTACGAGCAGTACTTC. It encodes CASSTYGQGASYEQYF.

The rearrangement links TRBV2 to TRBJ2-7, with a weak D call TRBD1 (6 bases). The germline V and J ends were trimmed by 10 bases and 2 bases, with 12 bases remaining between them. The CDR3 has 12 residues. The germline V gene has CDR1 SNHLY and CDR2 FYNNEI. For the CDR3, the DNA is TGTGCCAAAGGACAGTCCCCCTACGAGCAGTACTTC. It yields the protein CAKGQSPYEQYF.

This clonotype was seen once. The V gene is TRBV7-2, the J gene TRBJ2-7; tentatively, D is TRBD2 (6 bases). The V end was cut by 6 bases, the J end by 6 bases, with 15 bases between. The CDR3 is 13 amino acids. Germline V lookup: CDR1 SGHTA, CDR2 FQGNSA. Here the CDR3 reads CASRPTGSGEQYF. CDR3 DNA: TGTGCCAGCAGACCGACCGGGAGCGGCGAGCAGTACTTC.

In this sample, this clonotype turned up a few times. In nucleotides, the CDR3 is TGTGCCAGCAGCCAGACAGGGGGCCGCTACGAGCAGTACTTC. Protein sequence: CASSQTGGRYEQYF. V usage is TRBV9 and J usage is TRBJ2-7; 10 bases fit TRBD1. The CDR3 is 14 residues long. Losses at the gene ends were 4 bases for V and 3 bases for J; bases not matched to a gene: 4. CDR1 and CDR2 from the germline V gene are SGDLS and YYNGEE.

This clonotype was counted between two and nine times. J is TRBJ2-7 and V is TRBV5-1; TRBD1 matches 7 bases. The germline V gene encodes CDR1 SGHRS and CDR2 YFSETQ. The CDR3 has 16 amino acids. V was pared by 0 bases and J by 0 bases, with 6 bases of the junction left unmatched. This CDR3 reads CASSLAGTADSYEQYF. The CDR3 DNA is TGCGCCAGCAGCTTGGCCGGGACAGCAGACTCCTACGAGCAGTACTTC.

The chain combines TRBV7-6 with TRBJ2-7; TRBD2 aligns across 8 bases. Germline lookup yields CDR1 SGHVS and CDR2 FNYEAQ. Trimming took 0 bases from V and 6 from J; bases not matched to a gene: 7. The CDR3 length is 15 residues. The CDR3 protein is CASSLAVGLAAEQYF. The CDR3, as DNA: TGTGCCAGCAGCTTAGCGGTCGGACTAGCCGCCGAGCAGTACTTC.

The CDR3 is CASSLVVWGDKNIQYF. The CDR3 DNA is TGTGCCAGCAGCTTAGTCGTATGGGGGGATAAAAACATTCAGTACTTC. The chain employs TRBV7-9 and TRBJ2-4; a weak D match, TRBD2 (6 bases). The CDR3 covers 16 residues. Trimming took off 1 base at V and 4 bases at J, with 14 bases between the two ends. Germline CDR1 is SEHNR and CDR2 is FQNEAQ (reference sequence).

V gene TRBV29-1 combines with J gene TRBJ1-2; TRBD1 agrees at 9 bases. The CDR3 length is 13 residues. V lost 6 bases and J lost 2; bases outside the gene matches: 4. Per germline, CDR1 SQVTM and CDR2 ANQGSEA. CDR3 amino acids: CSVGTGRNYGYTF. In DNA, the CDR3 is TGCAGCGTCGGGACAGGGAGGAACTATGGCTACACCTTC.